Below, 23 T cell receptor beta chains from the same sample are listed, as sequenced in a study of cytomegalovirus exposure and HLA in healthy donors. A multiplex PCR was run with 60 Vbeta primers and 13 Jbeta primers. Measured with immunoSEQ multiplex PCR; TCRdb has only the in-frame clones, and not every one. The table lists more than 130,000 clones, about four fifths of them singletons. What was sequenced was PBMCs. Receptors were obtained from a male donor in good health and CMV-seronegative.

CDR3 protein: CASSQASEGETQYF. The CDR3 DNA reads as TGCGCCAGCAGCCAAGCCTCGGAGGGAGAGACCCAGTACTTC. V and J are TRBV4-1 and TRBJ2-5; D might be TRBD2 (6 bases). Germline V CDR1 and CDR2: MGHRA, YSYEKL. V was pared by 1 base and J by 4 bases, with 10 bases between. This CDR3 spans 14 amino acids.

The rearrangement uses TRBV19 and TRBJ1-4; D is undetermined. From germline, CDR1 is LNHDA and CDR2 SQIVND (reference sequence). CDR3 size: 16 residues. V dropped 3 bases and J dropped 3 bases, with 14 bases sitting between them. The CDR3 DNA sequence: TGTGCCAGTAGTATCGGTCCCCGATCCGCTAATGAAAAACTGTTTTTT. Translated, it gives CASSIGPRSANEKLFF.

Comment on this clone: Other DNA sequences of this sample code for an identical CDR3. The J gene is TRBJ2-2, the V gene TRBV2; a weak D match, TRBD1 (6 bases). CDR3 length: 14 residues. Per the germline V gene, CDR1 is SNHLY and CDR2 is FYNNEI. V lost 8 bases and J 1 base, leaving 11 bases between the germline ends. This CDR3 is CASGLGGNTGELFF. The CDR3 bases are TGTGCCAGCGGTTTAGGGGGGAACACCGGGGAGCTGTTTTTT.

This clone is a singleton in its sample. For the CDR3, the DNA is TGTGCCAGTAGTATTTGGACAGGGGGCAGGACAGATACGCAGTATTTT. This sequence encodes CASSIWTGGRTDTQYF. V gene TRBV19 combines with J gene TRBJ2-3, with 11 nucleotides matching TRBD1. The CDR3 contains 16 residues. The V and J ends lost 3 bases and 3 bases, in that order; junction bases with no gene match: 5. Germline assignment: CDR1 LNHDA and CDR2 SQIVND (reference sequence).

The chain carries TRBV5-1 and TRBJ2-1; 10 bases map to TRBD1. J lost 7 bases, V lost 2 bases, and 3 bases had no gene match. The CDR3 runs 14 residues. Germline CDR1 is SGHRS and CDR2 is YFSETQ. The CDR3, as DNA: TGCGCCAGCAGCTTTGGGACAGGGGAGAATGAGCAGTTCTTC. This encodes CASSFGTGENEQFF.

The gene calls are TRBV7-2 and TRBJ1-3, with 7 nucleotides matching TRBD1. Germline trimming cut 0 bases from V and 4 bases from J; bases unmatched to any gene: 6. This CDR3 has 16 amino acids. Germline CDR1 reads SGHTA; CDR2 reads FQGNSA. CDR3 sequence reads: CASSLAGGNAGNTIYF. CDR3 nucleotide sequence: TGTGCCAGCAGCTTAGCAGGGGGCAATGCGGGAAACACCATATATTTT.

The chain uses TRBV27 and TRBJ2-1; D is undetermined. Deletions cut 5 bases from V and 9 bases from J, with 14 bases between. Per the germline V gene, CDR1 is MNHEY and CDR2 is SMNVEV (reference sequence). The CDR3 covers 13 residues. CDR3 DNA: TGTGCCAGCAGTCCCTCGGTTCCCTTTGAGCAGTTCTTC. Protein product: CASSPSVPFEQFF.

The J gene is TRBJ2-3, the V gene TRBV5-1; D gene unclear. Trimming removed 2 bases from V and 3 bases from J, with 10 bases in between. Germline V lookup: CDR1 SGHRS, CDR2 YFSETQ. This CDR3 contains 14 residues. The CDR3: CASSLGEATDTQYF. The CDR3 bases are TGCGCCAGCAGCTTAGGAGAAGCAACAGATACGCAGTATTTT.

The chain links TRBV7-8 to TRBJ1-4; 7 bases fit TRBD1. After removal of 1 base from V and 3 bases from J, the junction contained 11 bases not matched to a gene. CDR1 and CDR2 from the germline V gene are SGHVS and FQNEAQ. The CDR3 length is 18 residues. This CDR3 reads CASSLVGSGGAANEKLFF. DNA of the CDR3: TGTGCCAGCAGCTTAGTTGGGTCAGGGGGTGCGGCTAATGAAAAACTGTTTTTT.

This clone came up once. In DNA, the CDR3 is TGTGCCAGCAGCCTGGCCTTAGGGGGGGCCTCTGAAGCTTTCTTT. It codes for CASSLALGGASEAFF. This chain links TRBV4-2 with TRBJ1-1; possible D gene TRBD1, 6 bases. Per the germline V gene, CDR1 is LGHNA and CDR2 is YNFKEQ. The CDR3 runs 15 residues. V lost 4 bases and J 6 bases, leaving 18 bases between the germline ends.

This sequence joins TRBV29-1 and TRBJ2-5; 9 bases fit TRBD1. With 6 bases clipped from V and 4 bases from J, the junction kept 6 bases outside the gene matches. This CDR3 is built from 13 residues. Germline V CDR1 and CDR2: SQVTM, ANQGSEA. CDR3 protein: CSVDATGGETQYF. The CDR3 DNA reads TGCAGCGTAGATGCGACAGGGGGAGAGACCCAGTACTTC.

This clone has just one count. The rearrangement joins TRBV5-4 to TRBJ1-4; 7 nucleotides match TRBD1. Looked up from germline, CDR1 is SGHNT and CDR2 is YYREEE (reference sequence). The junction had 6 bases not matched to a gene; V was cut back by 3 bases and J by 7 bases. The length of the CDR3 is 14 residues. The CDR3 loop reads CASSSTGRPEKLFF. The CDR3 nucleotides are TGTGCCAGCAGCTCGACAGGGAGACCTGAAAAACTGTTTTTT.

This clone has only a few counts. The V gene is TRBV27, the J gene TRBJ1-5; D is possibly TRBD1 (6 bases). CDR1 MNHEY and CDR2 SMNVEV come from the germline V gene (reference sequence). V lost 4 bases and J lost 6, with 13 bases in between. This CDR3 region has 14 residues. As DNA, the CDR3 is TGTGCCAGCAGTTCCCAGGCGGGGGCTCAGCCCCAGCATTTT. This gives the protein CASSSQAGAQPQHF.

Of note for this clone: The sample carries other DNA sequences with the same CDR3. The CDR3 coding sequence is TGTGCCAGCAGCGCATCGGTGAACACTGAAGCTTTCTTT. Translation gives CASSASVNTEAFF. The V and J genes are TRBV9 and TRBJ1-1; no clear D. V was pared by 3 bases and J by 0 bases, with 6 bases between. The CDR3 sequence is 13 residues long. Germline CDR1 SGDLS, CDR2 YYNGEE. Full variable domain (remainder filled in from reference TRBV9 and TRBJ1-1): DSGVTQTPKHLITATGQRVTLRCSPRSGDLSVYWYQQSLDQGLQFLIQYYNGEERAKGNILERFSAQQFPDLHSELNLSSLELGDSALYFCASSASVNTEAFFGQGTRLTVV.

The V and J genes are TRBV30 and TRBJ1-3; 7 bases are shared with TRBD1. Trimming removed 5 bases from V and 11 bases from J; junction bases left unmatched: 9. Germline lookup yields CDR1 GTSNPN and CDR2 SVGIG (reference sequence). This CDR3 has 12 amino acids. The CDR3 DNA is TGTGCCTGGGGGGACGGACAGGCGCCCATATATTTT. This translates into CAWGDGQAPIYF.

The rearrangement uses TRBV5-4 and TRBJ2-1, with 8 bases matching TRBD2. The junction had 8 bases not matched to a gene; V was cut back by 6 bases and J by 9 bases. The CDR3 has 13 residues. Germline V gives CDR1 SGHNT, CDR2 YYREEE (reference sequence). This chain's CDR3 is CASTLLAGTEQFF. CDR3 DNA: TGTGCCAGCACCCTATTAGCGGGAACTGAGCAGTTCTTC.

This clone was detected only a few times. The J gene is TRBJ2-3, the V gene TRBV19, with 7 bases aligning to TRBD2. Germline CDR1 LNHDA, CDR2 SQIVND (reference sequence). With V trimmed by 9 bases and J by 2 bases, 11 bases remained unmatched. The CDR3 length is 15 residues. The CDR3: CASRGGEGLTDTQYF. DNA of the CDR3: TGTGCCAGCCGCGGCGGGGAGGGTCTCACAGATACGCAGTATTTT.

The rearrangement joins TRBV5-6 to TRBJ2-7, with TRBD1 matching over 7 bases. The germline gives CDR1 SGHDT, CDR2 YYEEEE. Trimming at V came to 3 bases and at J to 3 bases, leaving 9 bases not matched to a gene. The CDR3 spans 15 residues. In DNA form, the CDR3 reads TGTGCCAGCAGCTATGGGACAGCCTCGCTCTACGAGCAGTACTTC. Its protein product is CASSYGTASLYEQYF.

This sequence joins TRBV19 and TRBJ2-7; 8 bases fit TRBD1. Trimming at V came to 7 bases and at J to 1 base, leaving 6 bases not matched to a gene. The CDR3 totals 14 residues. The V gene's germline CDR1 is LNHDA and CDR2 SQIVND (reference sequence). Written as DNA, the CDR3 is TGTGCCAGTACAGGGACAGGTAATTCCTACGAGCAGTACTTC. Translated: CASTGTGNSYEQYF.

This chain links TRBV5-1 with TRBJ2-7, with 10 bases that match TRBD1. Germline CDR1 is SGHRS and CDR2 is YFSETQ. This CDR3 spans 16 amino acids. The J segment lost 2 bases and the V segment lost 3 bases, leaving 8 bases of the junction unmatched. The CDR3 sequence: CASSSVVGTGAYEQYF. The CDR3 DNA reads TGCGCCAGCAGCTCGGTCGTAGGGACAGGGGCCTACGAGCAGTACTTC.

The V and J genes are TRBV14 and TRBJ2-4; perhaps TRBD1 as D (6 bases). Trimming shortened V by 4 bases and J by 6 bases, and 19 bases separated the two germline ends. The germline V gene encodes CDR1 SGHDN and CDR2 FVKESK. The CDR3 consists of 16 residues. Here the CDR3 reads CASSPSPTGRGNIQYF. The DNA for the CDR3 is TGTGCCAGCAGCCCATCACCTACAGGGAGAGGAAACATTCAGTACTTC.

The chain links TRBV6-1 to TRBJ2-5; D is undetermined. The end of the DNA aligns better with TRBJ2-7, so the J call may be wrong. The germline gives CDR1 MNHNS, CDR2 SASEGT. This CDR3 has 13 amino acids. This CDR3 is CASSEDSSYEQYF. The CDR3 DNA sequence: TGTGCCAGCAGTGAAGACAGCTCCTACGAGCAGTACTTC.

The chain recombines TRBV11-1 with TRBJ2-1, with D possibly TRBD1 on 6 matching bases. The V gene's germline CDR1 is SGHAT and CDR2 FQDESV (reference sequence). Trimming stripped 5 bases from V and 7 bases from J, with 12 bases between. This CDR3 contains 13 residues. CDR3 nucleotide sequence: TGTGCCAGCAGCCGACAGAGGGGGAATGAGCAGTTCTTC. It specifies CASSRQRGNEQFF. The full variable domain, rest sourced from reference TRBV11-1 and TRBJ2-1, is EAEVAQSPRYKITEKSQAVAFWCDPISGHATLYWYRQILGQGPELLVQFQDESVVDDSQLPKDRFSAERLKGVDSTLKIQPAELGDSAMYLCASSRQRGNEQFFGPGTRLTVL.